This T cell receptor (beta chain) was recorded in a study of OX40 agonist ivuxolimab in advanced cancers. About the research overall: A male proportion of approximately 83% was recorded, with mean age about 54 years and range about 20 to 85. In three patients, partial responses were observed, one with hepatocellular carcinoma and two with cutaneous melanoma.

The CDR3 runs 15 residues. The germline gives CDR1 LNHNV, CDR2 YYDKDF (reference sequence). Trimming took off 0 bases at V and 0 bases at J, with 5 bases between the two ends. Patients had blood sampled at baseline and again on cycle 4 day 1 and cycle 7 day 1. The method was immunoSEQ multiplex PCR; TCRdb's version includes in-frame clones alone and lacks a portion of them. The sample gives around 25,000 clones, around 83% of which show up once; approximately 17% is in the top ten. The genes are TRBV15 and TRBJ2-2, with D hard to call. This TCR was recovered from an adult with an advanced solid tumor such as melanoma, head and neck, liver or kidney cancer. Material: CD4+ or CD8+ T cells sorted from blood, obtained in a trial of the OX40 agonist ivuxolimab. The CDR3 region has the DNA TGTGCCACCAGCAGAGAAGACCCGAACACCGGGGAGCTGTTTTTT. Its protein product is CATSREDPNTGELFF.